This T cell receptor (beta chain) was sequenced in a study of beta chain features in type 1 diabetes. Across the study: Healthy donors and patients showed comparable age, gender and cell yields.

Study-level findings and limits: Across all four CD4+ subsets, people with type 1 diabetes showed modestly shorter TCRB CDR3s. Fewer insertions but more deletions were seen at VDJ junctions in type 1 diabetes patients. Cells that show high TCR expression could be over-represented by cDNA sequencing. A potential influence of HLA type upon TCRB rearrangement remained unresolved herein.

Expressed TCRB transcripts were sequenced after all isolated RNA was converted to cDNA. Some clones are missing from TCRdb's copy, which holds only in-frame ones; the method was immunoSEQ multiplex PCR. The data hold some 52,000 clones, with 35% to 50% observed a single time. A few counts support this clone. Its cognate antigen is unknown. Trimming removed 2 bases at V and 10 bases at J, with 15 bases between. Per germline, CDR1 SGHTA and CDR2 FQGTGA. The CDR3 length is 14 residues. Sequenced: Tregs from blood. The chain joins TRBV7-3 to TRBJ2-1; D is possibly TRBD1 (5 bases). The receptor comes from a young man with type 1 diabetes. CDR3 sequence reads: CASSLVPQGKEQFF. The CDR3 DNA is TGTGCCAGCAGCTTAGTCCCCCAGGGCAAGGAGCAGTTCTTC.